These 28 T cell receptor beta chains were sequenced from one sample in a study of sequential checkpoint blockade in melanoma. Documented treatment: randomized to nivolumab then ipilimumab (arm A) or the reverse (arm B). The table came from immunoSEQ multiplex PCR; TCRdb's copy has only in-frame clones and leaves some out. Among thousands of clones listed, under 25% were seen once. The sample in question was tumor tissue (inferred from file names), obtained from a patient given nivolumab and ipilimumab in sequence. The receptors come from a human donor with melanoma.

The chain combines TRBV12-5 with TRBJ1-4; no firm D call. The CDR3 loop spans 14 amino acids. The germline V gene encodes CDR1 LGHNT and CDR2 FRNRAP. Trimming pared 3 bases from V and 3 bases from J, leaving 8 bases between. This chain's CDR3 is CASGFFSANEKLFF. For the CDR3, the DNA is TGTGCTAGTGGTTTTTTTTCGGCTAATGAAAAACTGTTTTTT.

The CDR3 is CASSLYLGNTEAFF. The CDR3 nucleotides read TGCGCCAGCAGCTTGTACCTGGGGAACACTGAAGCTTTCTTT. The chain joins TRBV5-1 to TRBJ1-1; D remains ambiguous. CDR3 length equals 14 residues. CDR1 and CDR2 (germline): SGHRS, YFSETQ. Trimming took 1 base from V and 1 from J, leaving 8 bases between them.

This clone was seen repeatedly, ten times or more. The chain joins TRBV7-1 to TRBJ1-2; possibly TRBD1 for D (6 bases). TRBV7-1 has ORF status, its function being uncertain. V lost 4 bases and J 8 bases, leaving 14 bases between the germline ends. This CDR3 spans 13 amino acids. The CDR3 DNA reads TGTGCCAGCAGCTACGACAGGACCGGCGGCTACACCTTC. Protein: CASSYDRTGGYTF.

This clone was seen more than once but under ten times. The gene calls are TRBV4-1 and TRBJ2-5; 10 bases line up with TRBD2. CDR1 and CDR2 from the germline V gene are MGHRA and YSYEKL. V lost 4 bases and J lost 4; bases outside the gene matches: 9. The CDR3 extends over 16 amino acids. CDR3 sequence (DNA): TGCGCCAGCAGCCCAGGACTAGCGGCCGGGCGAGAGACCCAGTACTTC. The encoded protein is CASSPGLAAGRETQYF.

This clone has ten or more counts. CDR3 in amino acids: CASSLLERDRNEQFF. In DNA form, the CDR3 reads TGTGCCAGCAGCTTACTTGAGAGAGACAGGAATGAGCAGTTCTTC. The chain couples TRBV11-3 to TRBJ2-1; TRBD1 is a possible D gene (6 bases). The CDR3 contains 15 residues. V was trimmed by 2 bases and J by 7 bases, leaving 15 bases between them. Germline V gene lookup returns CDR1 SGHNT and CDR2 YENEEA.

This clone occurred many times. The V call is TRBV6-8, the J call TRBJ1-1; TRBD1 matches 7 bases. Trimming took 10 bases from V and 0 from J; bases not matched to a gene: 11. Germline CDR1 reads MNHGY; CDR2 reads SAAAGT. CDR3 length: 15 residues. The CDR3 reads CAIKRGQSLNTEAFF. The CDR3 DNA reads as TGTGCCATAAAAAGGGGACAGTCCTTGAACACTGAAGCTTTCTTT.

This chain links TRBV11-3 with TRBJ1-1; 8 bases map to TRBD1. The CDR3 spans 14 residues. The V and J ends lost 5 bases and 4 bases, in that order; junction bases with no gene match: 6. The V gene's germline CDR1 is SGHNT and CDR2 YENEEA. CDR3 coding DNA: TGTGCCAGCAGCGCCCGACAGGGGAGCACTGAAGCTTTCTTT. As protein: CASSARQGSTEAFF.

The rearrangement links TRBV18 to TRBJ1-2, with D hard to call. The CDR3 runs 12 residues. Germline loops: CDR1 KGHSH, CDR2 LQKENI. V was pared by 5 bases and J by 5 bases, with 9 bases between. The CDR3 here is CASSYPKYGYTF. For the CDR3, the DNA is TGTGCCAGCTCATACCCGAAGTATGGCTACACCTTC.

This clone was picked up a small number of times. CDR3 amino acids: CASSPPGDEQYF. In DNA, the CDR3 is TGTGCCAGCTCACCACCGGGCGACGAGCAGTACTTC. The chain employs TRBV18 and TRBJ2-7; no clear D. V was trimmed by 0 bases and J by 5 bases, leaving 5 bases between them. The CDR3 is 12 residues long. Germline V CDR1 and CDR2: KGHSH, LQKENI.

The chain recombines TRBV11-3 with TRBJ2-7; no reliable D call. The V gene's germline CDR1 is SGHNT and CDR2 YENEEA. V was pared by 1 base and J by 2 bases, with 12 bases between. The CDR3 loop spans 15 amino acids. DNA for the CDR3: TGTGCCAGCAGCTTAGGGTCCGAGGCCGCCTACGAGCAGTACTTC. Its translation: CASSLGSEAAYEQYF.

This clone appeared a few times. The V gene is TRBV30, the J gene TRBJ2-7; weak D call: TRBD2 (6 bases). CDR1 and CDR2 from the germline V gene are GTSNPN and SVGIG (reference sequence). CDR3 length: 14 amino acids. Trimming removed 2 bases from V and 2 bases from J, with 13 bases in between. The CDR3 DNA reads TGTGCCTGGAGTACGGGCCGGGGGACCTACGAGCAGTACTTC. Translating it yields CAWSTGRGTYEQYF.

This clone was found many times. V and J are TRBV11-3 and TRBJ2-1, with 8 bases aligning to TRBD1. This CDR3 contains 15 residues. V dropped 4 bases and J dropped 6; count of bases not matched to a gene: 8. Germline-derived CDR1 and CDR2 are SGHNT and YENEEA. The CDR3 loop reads CASSSPGQGTNEQFF. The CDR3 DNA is TGTGCCAGCAGCTCTCCCGGACAGGGAACCAATGAGCAGTTCTTC.

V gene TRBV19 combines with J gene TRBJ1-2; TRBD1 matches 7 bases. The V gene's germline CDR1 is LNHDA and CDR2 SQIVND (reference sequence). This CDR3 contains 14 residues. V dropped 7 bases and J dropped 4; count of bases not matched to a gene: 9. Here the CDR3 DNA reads TGTGCCAGTACCTCAATCAGGGGGGCCTATGGCTACACCTTC. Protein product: CASTSIRGAYGYTF. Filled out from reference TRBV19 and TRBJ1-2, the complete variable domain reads DGGITQSPKYLFRKEGQNVTLSCEQNLNHDAMYWYRQDPGQGLRLIYYSQIVNDFQKGDIAEGYSVSREKKESFPLTVTSAQKNPTAFYLCASTSIRGAYGYTFGSGTRLTVV.

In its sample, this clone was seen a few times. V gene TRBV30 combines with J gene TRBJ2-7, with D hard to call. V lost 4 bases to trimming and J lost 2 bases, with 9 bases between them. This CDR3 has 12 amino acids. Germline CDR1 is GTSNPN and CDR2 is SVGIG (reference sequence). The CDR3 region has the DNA TGTGCCTGGAACAGCGTTCCCTACGAGCAGTACTTC. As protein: CAWNSVPYEQYF.

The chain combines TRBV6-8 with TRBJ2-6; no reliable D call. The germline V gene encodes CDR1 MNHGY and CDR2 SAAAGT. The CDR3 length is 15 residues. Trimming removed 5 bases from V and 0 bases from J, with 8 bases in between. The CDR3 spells CASSAGNSGANVLTF. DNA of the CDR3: TGTGCCAGCAGTGCAGGAAACTCTGGGGCCAACGTCCTGACTTTC.

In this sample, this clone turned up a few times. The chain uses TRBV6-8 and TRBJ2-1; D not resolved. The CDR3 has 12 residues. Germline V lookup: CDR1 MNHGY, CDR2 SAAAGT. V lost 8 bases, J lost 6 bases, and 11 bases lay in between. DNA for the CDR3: TGTGCCAGCTGGGAAGTCCCCAATGAGCAGTTCTTC. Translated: CASWEVPNEQFF.

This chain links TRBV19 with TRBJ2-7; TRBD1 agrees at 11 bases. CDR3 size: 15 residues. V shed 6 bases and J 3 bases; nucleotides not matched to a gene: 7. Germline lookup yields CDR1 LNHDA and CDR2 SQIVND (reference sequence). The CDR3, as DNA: TGTGCCAGTAGGGTACAGGACAGGGGGCTCTACGAGCAGTACTTC. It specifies CASRVQDRGLYEQYF.

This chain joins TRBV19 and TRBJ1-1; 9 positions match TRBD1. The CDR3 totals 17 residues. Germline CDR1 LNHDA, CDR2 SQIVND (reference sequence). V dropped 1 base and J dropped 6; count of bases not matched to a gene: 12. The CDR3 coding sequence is TGTGCCAGTAGTATAGCCAATCCCCGGGACAGGGACTCTGAAGCTTTCTTT. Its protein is CASSIANPRDRDSEAFF.

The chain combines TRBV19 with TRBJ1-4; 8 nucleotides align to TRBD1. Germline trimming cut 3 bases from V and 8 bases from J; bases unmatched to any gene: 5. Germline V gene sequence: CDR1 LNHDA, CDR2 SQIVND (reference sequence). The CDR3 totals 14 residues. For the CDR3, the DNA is TGTGCCAGTAGTATGTGGCAGGGGGCGGAAAAACTGTTTTTT. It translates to CASSMWQGAEKLFF.

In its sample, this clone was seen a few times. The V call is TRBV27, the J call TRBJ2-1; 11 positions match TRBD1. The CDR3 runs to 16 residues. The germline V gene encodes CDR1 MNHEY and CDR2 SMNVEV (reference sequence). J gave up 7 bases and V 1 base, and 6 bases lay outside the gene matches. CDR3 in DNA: TGTGCCAGCAGTTTATGGGGACAGGGGGAGAGGAATGAGCAGTTCTTC. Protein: CASSLWGQGERNEQFF.

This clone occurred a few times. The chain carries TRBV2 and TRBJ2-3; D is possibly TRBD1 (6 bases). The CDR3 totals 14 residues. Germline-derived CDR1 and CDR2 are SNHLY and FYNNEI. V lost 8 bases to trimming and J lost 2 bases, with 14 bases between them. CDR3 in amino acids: CASAKDSSTDTQYF. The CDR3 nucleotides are TGTGCCAGCGCCAAGGACAGCTCCACAGATACGCAGTATTTT.

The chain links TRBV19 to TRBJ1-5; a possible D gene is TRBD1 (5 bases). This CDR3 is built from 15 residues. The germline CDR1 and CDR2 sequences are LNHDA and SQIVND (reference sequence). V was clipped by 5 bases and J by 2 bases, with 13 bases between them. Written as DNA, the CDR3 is TGTGCCAGTAGTGTCCAGGGATCCGGCAATCAGCCCCAGCATTTT. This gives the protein CASSVQGSGNQPQHF.

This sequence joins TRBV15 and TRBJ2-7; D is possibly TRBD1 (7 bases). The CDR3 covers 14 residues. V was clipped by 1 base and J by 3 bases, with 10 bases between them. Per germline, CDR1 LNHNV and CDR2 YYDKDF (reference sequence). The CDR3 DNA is TGTGCCACCAGCAGAGGACAGGGAGGCTACGAGCAGTACTTC. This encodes CATSRGQGGYEQYF.

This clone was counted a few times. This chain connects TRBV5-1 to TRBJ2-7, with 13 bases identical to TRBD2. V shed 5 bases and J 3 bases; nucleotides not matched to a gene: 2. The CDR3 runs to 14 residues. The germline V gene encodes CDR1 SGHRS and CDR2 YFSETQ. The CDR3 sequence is CASSWTSGSYEQYF. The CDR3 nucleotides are TGCGCCAGCAGTTGGACTAGCGGGAGCTACGAGCAGTACTTC.

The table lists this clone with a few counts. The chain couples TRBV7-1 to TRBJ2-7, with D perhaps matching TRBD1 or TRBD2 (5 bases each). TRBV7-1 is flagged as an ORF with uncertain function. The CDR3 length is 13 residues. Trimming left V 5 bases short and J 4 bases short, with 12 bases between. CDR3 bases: TGTGCCAGCAGCACCCGGGACGGATACGAGCAGTACTTC. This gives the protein CASSTRDGYEQYF.

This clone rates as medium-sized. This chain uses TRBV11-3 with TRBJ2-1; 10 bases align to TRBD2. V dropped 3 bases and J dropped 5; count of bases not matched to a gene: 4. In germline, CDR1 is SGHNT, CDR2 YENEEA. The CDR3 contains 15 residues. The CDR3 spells CASSLWGLANNEQFF. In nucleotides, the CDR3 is TGTGCCAGCAGCTTGTGGGGACTAGCGAACAATGAGCAGTTCTTC.

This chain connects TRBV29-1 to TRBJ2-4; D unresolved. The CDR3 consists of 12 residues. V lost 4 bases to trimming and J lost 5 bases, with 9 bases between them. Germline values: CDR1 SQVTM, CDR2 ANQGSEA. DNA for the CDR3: TGCAGCGTTGTCGTCCCGCAAAACATTCAGTACTTC. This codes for CSVVVPQNIQYF.

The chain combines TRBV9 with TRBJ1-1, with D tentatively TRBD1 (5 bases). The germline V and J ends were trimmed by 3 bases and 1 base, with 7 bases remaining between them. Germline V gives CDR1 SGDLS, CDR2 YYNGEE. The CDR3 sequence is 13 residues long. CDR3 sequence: CASSGTPNTEAFF. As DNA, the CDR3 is TGTGCCAGCAGCGGGACACCGAACACTGAAGCTTTCTTT.